Only a few counts were recorded for the clone carrying this T cell receptor beta chain. The antigen remains unidentified. TCRdb re-derived calls from the reads in MiXCR, one entry per CDR3 protein. The sample has about 450,000 distinct CDR3 sequences, about a third seen once. The data are from a study of T cell repertoires in cytomegalovirus infection. In the study overall: Signatures in public TCR beta sequences pointed to both CMV infection and matching HLA type. Study-level results: Clonotype analysis showed dominance of the ex vivo response by HLA-C-restricted CMV-specific TCR beta clonotypes. Of the TCR beta families, the public ones yielded a cumulative frequency that identified carriers of CMV plus the relevant HLA.

CDR1 is SGHTA and CDR2 is FQGTGA in the germline V gene. The CDR3 is 18 amino acids. The germline V and J ends were trimmed by 3 bases and 7 bases, with 22 bases remaining between them. The sample consisted of PBMCs. The chain recombines TRBV7-3 with TRBJ2-6, with D tentatively TRBD1 (6 bases). The sequence was obtained from a human donor in good health (CMV status not recorded). Some clones in this sample may be carry-over from other donors' samples. Here the CDR3 DNA reads TGTGCCAGCAGCTTCCTTTGGTTTCAGGGGAAGGGTGCCAACGTCCTGACTTTC. Amino acids: CASSFLWFQGKGANVLTF.